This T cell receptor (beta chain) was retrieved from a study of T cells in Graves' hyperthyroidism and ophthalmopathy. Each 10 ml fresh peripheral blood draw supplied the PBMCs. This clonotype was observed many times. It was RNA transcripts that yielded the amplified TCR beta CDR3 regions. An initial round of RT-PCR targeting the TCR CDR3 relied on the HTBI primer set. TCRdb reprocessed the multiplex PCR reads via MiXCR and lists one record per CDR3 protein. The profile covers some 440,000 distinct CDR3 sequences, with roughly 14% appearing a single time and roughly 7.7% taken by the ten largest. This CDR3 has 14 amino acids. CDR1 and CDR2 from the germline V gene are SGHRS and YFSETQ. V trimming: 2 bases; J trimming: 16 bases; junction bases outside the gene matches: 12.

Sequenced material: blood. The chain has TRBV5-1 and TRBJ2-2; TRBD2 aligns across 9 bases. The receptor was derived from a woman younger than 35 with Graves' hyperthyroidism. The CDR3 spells CASSLVSGLAEQFF. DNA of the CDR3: TGCGCCAGCAGCTTAGTTTCGGGACTAGCCGAACAGTTTTTT.